A selection of T cell receptor beta chains follows, all from one sample in a study of CD8 T cells in ankylosing spondylitis. TCRdb reanalysed the 5' RACE reads using MiXCR and keeps one entry per CDR3 protein. This sample has 150,000 to 200,000 distinct CDR3 sequences, with 15% to 20% found just once. The material sequenced was blood, either unsorted or a sorted T cell fraction (not recorded which). The receptors originated from a male donor under 35 with ankylosing spondylitis or in good health (not recorded which). The CDR3 runs from the conserved cysteine through the conserved F or W. Fields, in order: D gene, V gene, J gene, clone size, CDR3 protein, CDR3 DNA. The D gene is left open where the match is weak. A clone size is listed for some rows: how often the clone was seen (once, few, many), or a class if it is expanded.

>.|TRBV4-1|TRBJ2-4|many
CASSQAGGAKNIQYF
TGCGCCAGCAGCCAGGCTGGGGGAGCCAAAAACATTCAGTACTTC
>.|TRBV12-3/TRBV12-4|TRBJ2-1|many
CASRILSYNEQFF
TGTGCCAGCAGGATACTCTCCTACAATGAGCAGTTCTTC
>.|TRBV9|TRBJ2-5|many
CASSVDSVGETQYF
TGTGCCAGCAGCGTAGATAGCGTTGGAGAGACCCAGTACTTC
>.|TRBV28|TRBJ2-7|many
CASTRTGQGEGEQYF
TGTGCCAGTACCCGGACGGGCCAGGGCGAAGGGGAGCAGTACTTC
>TRBD2|TRBV27|TRBJ2-7|.
CASSFTAGVAEQYF
TGTGCCAGCAGTTTTACTGCGGGAGTGGCCGAGCAGTACTTC
>.|TRBV12-3/TRBV12-4|TRBJ2-1|many
CASSSPRDGGSYNEQFF
TGTGCCAGCAGCTCCCCCCGCGACGGAGGCTCCTACAATGAGCAGTTCTTC
>.|TRBV12-3/TRBV12-4|TRBJ1-3|few
CASSTVSGNTIYF
TGTGCCAGCAGCACCGTCTCTGGAAACACCATATATTTT
>TRBD1|TRBV12-3/TRBV12-4|TRBJ2-3|many
CASKAGGSDTQYF
TGTGCCAGCAAGGCAGGGGGCTCAGATACGCAGTATTTT
>.|TRBV10-3|TRBJ2-1|many
CAISEFLWGGTYNEQFF
TGTGCCATCAGTGAGTTTCTGTGGGGTGGGACCTACAATGAGCAGTTCTTC
>TRBD1|TRBV4-1|TRBJ1-5|many
CASSQEVTGGQPQHF
TGCGCCAGCAGCCAAGAGGTCACAGGGGGACAGCCCCAGCATTTT
>.|TRBV28|TRBJ2-1|many
CASSLAGDSSYNEQFF
TGTGCCAGCAGTTTGGCAGGAGATAGCTCCTACAATGAGCAGTTCTTC
>.|TRBV20-1|TRBJ2-3|many
CSAPPTGSTDTQYF
TGCAGTGCTCCCCCAACAGGGAGCACAGATACGCAGTATTTT
>.|TRBV12-3/TRBV12-4|TRBJ2-2|few
CASRKGPGELFF
TGTGCCAGCCGAAAGGGTCCCGGGGAGCTGTTTTTT
>TRBD2|TRBV20-1|TRBJ2-3|.
CSASPRLAGGPNTQYF
TGCAGTGCTAGTCCGCGGCTAGCGGGAGGGCCAAATACGCAGTATTTT
>.|TRBV6-5|TRBJ1-1|many
CASIKAGNTEAFF
TGTGCCAGCATCAAGGCGGGGAACACTGAAGCTTTCTTT
>.|TRBV6-2/TRBV6-3|TRBJ2-2|many
CASSYMDTGELFF
TGTGCCAGCAGTTACATGGACACCGGGGAGCTGTTTTTT
>.|TRBV7-8|TRBJ2-7|many
CASSLDRDLLYEQYF
TGTGCCAGCAGCTTAGACCGGGACTTACTCTACGAGCAGTACTTC
>TRBD1|TRBV20-1|TRBJ2-3|.
CSASPTGQHTDTQYF
TGCAGTGCTTCCCCGACGGGACAGCACACAGATACGCAGTATTTT
>TRBD1|TRBV2|TRBJ2-1|many
CASSPDRGLRDEQFF
TGTGCCAGCAGTCCCGACAGGGGGCTAAGGGATGAGCAGTTCTTC
>.|TRBV20-1|TRBJ2-1|many
CSARPLDWNNEQFF
TGCAGTGCTAGACCCCTCGACTGGAACAATGAGCAGTTCTTC
>.|TRBV30|TRBJ2-7|many
CAWSVLGAWEQYF
TGTGCCTGGAGTGTATTAGGGGCTTGGGAGCAGTACTTC
>TRBD2|TRBV7-2|TRBJ2-4|.
CASSLRTSLAQNIQYF
TGTGCCAGCAGCCTAAGGACTAGTCTGGCCCAAAACATTCAGTACTTC
>.|TRBV11-2|TRBJ2-2|many
CASSKGQLPYTGELFF
TGTGCCAGCAGCAAAGGGCAACTCCCTTACACCGGGGAGCTGTTTTTT
>TRBD2|TRBV12-3/TRBV12-4|TRBJ2-5|.
CASRLSGRETQYF
TGTGCCAGCAGGCTTAGCGGGAGGGAGACCCAGTACTTC
>TRBD2|TRBV29-1|TRBJ2-1|few
CSVVSGTGHAQFF
TGCAGCGTTGTTAGCGGGACGGGGCATGCGCAGTTCTTC
>TRBD1|TRBV6-1|TRBJ2-3|many
CASSRDRGRDTQYF
TGTGCCAGCAGCCGGGACAGGGGGAGGGATACGCAGTATTTT
>TRBD1|TRBV4-3|TRBJ2-7|.
CASSQNRGTYEQYF
TGCGCCAGCAGCCAAAACAGGGGAACCTACGAGCAGTACTTC
>TRBD1|TRBV11-2|TRBJ1-2|many
CASSYRDRDYGYTF
TGTGCCAGCAGCTACCGGGACAGGGACTATGGCTACACCTTC
>.|TRBV20-1|TRBJ2-3|few
CSALLGGSDTQYF
TGCAGTGCCCTGCTAGGGGGGTCAGATACGCAGTATTTT
>TRBD2|TRBV27|TRBJ2-3|many
CASSFTGTSDWYF
TGTGCCAGCAGTTTTACCGGGACTAGCGACTGGTATTTT